The 29 T cell receptor beta chains presented below share a single source sample, sequenced in a study of cytomegalovirus exposure and HLA in healthy donors. In the PCR, 60 Vbeta and 13 Jbeta primers were used. Profiling relied on immunoSEQ multiplex PCR, and the TCRdb table lists in-frame clones only, not all of them. The listing records more than 25,000 clones. Sequences were obtained from PBMCs. The receptor source for this set is a man aged 25-40 years in good health and CMV-seronegative.

This chain links TRBV7-9 with TRBJ1-5; no clear D. Germline V gives CDR1 SEHNR, CDR2 FQNEAQ (reference sequence). This CDR3 region has 15 residues. Between the trimmed V and J ends, which lost 3 bases and 2 bases, there was a span of 11 bases. The CDR3 sequence is CASSLDAGGNQPQHF. The CDR3 DNA reads as TGTGCCAGCAGCTTGGACGCGGGTGGCAATCAGCCCCAGCATTTT.

The chain combines TRBV11-3 with TRBJ2-1; 10 positions agree with TRBD2. Germline-derived CDR1 and CDR2 are SGHNT and YENEEA. CDR3 length: 16 residues. The V and J ends lost 1 base and 7 bases, in that order; junction bases with no gene match: 7. The chain's CDR3 is CASSLGLAGVPNEQFF. The CDR3 DNA is TGTGCCAGCAGCTTAGGCCTAGCGGGAGTCCCAAATGAGCAGTTCTTC. Full variable domain (remainder filled in from reference TRBV11-3 and TRBJ2-1): EAGVVQSPRYKIIEKKQPVAFWCNPISGHNTLYWYLQNLGQGPELLIRYENEEAVDDSQLPKDRFSAERLKGVDSTLKIQPAELGDSAVYLCASSLGLAGVPNEQFFGPGTRLTVL.

The V and J genes are TRBV18 and TRBJ2-1; D uncertain. Germline CDR1 reads KGHSH; CDR2 reads LQKENI. V lost 0 bases and J 7 bases, leaving 13 bases between the germline ends. There are 15 residues in the CDR3. CDR3 amino acids: CASSPPARSQNEQFF. The CDR3 DNA follows: TGTGCCAGCTCACCACCGGCCAGGTCGCAGAATGAGCAGTTCTTC.

This rearrangement joins TRBV4-3 to TRBJ2-1; TRBD2 matches at 8 bases. The CDR3 runs 17 residues. The germline V gene has CDR1 LGHNA and CDR2 YSLEER. J was trimmed by 5 bases and V by 0 bases; bases with no gene match: 9. CDR3 bases: TGCGCCAGCAGCCAAGATTTATCGGGGGGGGAGGACAATGAGCAGTTCTTC. It specifies CASSQDLSGGEDNEQFF.

This chain joins TRBV6-5 and TRBJ2-7; 7 bases are a match to TRBD1. Germline values: CDR1 MNHEY, CDR2 SVGAGI. The CDR3 contains 13 residues. J was trimmed by 5 bases and V by 8 bases; bases with no gene match: 9. In nucleotides, the CDR3 is TGTGCCAGCTCCTTTACAGGGGCCAACGAGCAGTACTTC. Translation gives CASSFTGANEQYF.

CDR3 in amino acids: CASSDPGQGNQPQHF. The CDR3 DNA follows: TGTGCCAGCAGTGACCCGGGACAGGGCAATCAGCCCCAGCATTTT. The chain couples TRBV28 to TRBJ1-5; 8 bases line up with TRBD1. V gave up 5 bases and J gave up 2 bases; unmatched junction bases: 5. Germline V gene data show CDR1 as MDHEN and CDR2 as SYDVKM. The CDR3 is 15 amino acids.

The V and J genes are TRBV7-3 and TRBJ1-3, with 7 bases that match TRBD1. Germline V gene data show CDR1 as SGHTA and CDR2 as FQGTGA. The CDR3 has 15 residues. V trimming: 4 bases; J trimming: 3 bases; junction bases outside the gene matches: 6. The CDR3: CASSSNDRDGNTIYF. The CDR3 DNA follows: TGTGCCAGCAGCTCCAACGACAGGGATGGAAACACCATATATTTT.

Notes on this clone: Other nucleotide sequences in the sample specify the same CDR3. The chain recombines TRBV5-1 with TRBJ1-1; TRBD1 agrees at 7 bases. This CDR3 is 14 amino acids long. The germline V gene has CDR1 SGHRS and CDR2 YFSETQ. The ends lost 0 bases at V and 5 bases at J; junction bases unmatched: 4. In DNA form, the CDR3 reads TGCGCCAGCAGCTTGGGACAGGGTCGGACTGAAGCTTTCTTT. Amino acids: CASSLGQGRTEAFF.

The DNA of the CDR3 is TGTGCCAGCAGCCCGGGACAGGGTTCCGACGAGCAGTACTTC. Translated, it gives CASSPGQGSDEQYF. The chain is built from TRBV6-1 and TRBJ2-7; the match to TRBD1 covers 9 bases. The germline V gene encodes CDR1 MNHNS and CDR2 SASEGT. This CDR3 contains 14 residues. The J segment lost 5 bases and the V segment lost 6 bases, leaving 8 bases of the junction unmatched.

V gene TRBV19 combines with J gene TRBJ2-5; 10 bases are a match to TRBD2. This CDR3 spans 15 amino acids. Trimming took 1 base from V and 2 from J; bases not matched to a gene: 1. CDR1 LNHDA and CDR2 SQIVND come from the germline V gene (reference sequence). CDR3 residues: CASSIGTSGQETQYF. Here the CDR3 DNA reads TGTGCCAGTAGTATAGGGACTAGCGGACAAGAGACCCAGTACTTC.

The chain is built from TRBV6-5 and TRBJ2-3, with TRBD1 identical over 10 bases. Germline V gene lookup returns CDR1 MNHEY and CDR2 SVGAGI. With V trimmed by 10 bases and J by 4 bases, 8 bases remained unmatched. The CDR3 is 14 residues long. The CDR3 loop is CAKGQGKGADTQYF. The CDR3 DNA is TGTGCCAAGGGACAGGGGAAAGGGGCAGATACGCAGTATTTT.

V gene TRBV10-3 combines with J gene TRBJ1-2; possible D gene TRBD1, 5 bases. The CDR3 has 15 amino acids. Between the trimmed V and J ends, which lost 2 bases and 8 bases, there was a span of 18 bases. CDR1 is ENHRY, CDR2 SYGVKD, per germline. CDR3 bases: TGTGCCATCAGTGAGGTCGCGAGCACAGGTTGGGGCTACACCTTC. Residues: CAISEVASTGWGYTF.

The CDR3 is CASSFSYEQYF. CDR3 DNA: TGTGCCAGCAGTTTTTCATACGAGCAGTACTTC. The rearrangement joins TRBV28 to TRBJ2-7; D not certain. The V end lost 3 bases, the J end lost 4 bases, and 4 bases lay between the germline ends. The CDR3 covers 11 residues. CDR1 and CDR2 (germline): MDHEN, SYDVKM.

V usage is TRBV7-6 and J usage is TRBJ2-7, with D unclear. The V gene's germline CDR1 is SGHVS and CDR2 FNYEAQ. This CDR3 spans 13 amino acids. V lost 4 bases and J lost 2, with 9 bases in between. CDR3 loop: CASSSLPAYEQYF. The CDR3, as DNA: TGTGCCAGCAGCTCCCTCCCGGCCTACGAGCAGTACTTC.

V and J are TRBV6-5 and TRBJ2-1; 9 bases align to TRBD2. After removal of 2 bases from V and 7 bases from J, the junction contained 9 bases not matched to a gene. Germline V CDR1 and CDR2: MNHEY, SVGAGI. This CDR3 has 16 residues. For the CDR3, the DNA is TGTGCCAGCAGTTACGATCTGGCGGGGGGGCCTAATGAGCAGTTCTTC. Translating it yields CASSYDLAGGPNEQFF.

The V gene is TRBV7-3, the J gene TRBJ2-1, with D maybe TRBD1 (6 bases). CDR3 length: 12 residues. The V gene's germline CDR1 is SGHTA and CDR2 FQGTGA. Trimming stripped 5 bases from V and 10 bases from J, with 12 bases between. The CDR3 DNA reads as TGTGCCAGCAGCCCTCAAACAGGGGAGCAGTTCTTC. It encodes CASSPQTGEQFF.

V usage is TRBV7-2 and J usage is TRBJ1-1, with TRBD1 identical over 7 bases. Germline V lookup: CDR1 SGHTA, CDR2 FQGNSA. This CDR3 spans 14 amino acids. Trimming took 3 bases from V and 5 from J; bases not matched to a gene: 6. DNA of the CDR3: TGTGCCAGCAGCTTTCTGACAGGGAGGACTGAAGCTTTCTTT. Translated: CASSFLTGRTEAFF. Full variable domain (outside the CDR3, taken from reference TRBV7-2 and TRBJ1-1): GAGVSQSPSNKVTEKGKDVELRCDPISGHTALYWYRQSLGQGLEFLIYFQGNSAPDKSGLPSDRFSAERTGGSVSTLTIQRTQQEDSAVYLCASSFLTGRTEAFFGQGTRLTVV.

V gene TRBV10-3 combines with J gene TRBJ1-2; 8 positions match TRBD1. V lost 0 bases and J lost 7; bases outside the gene matches: 7. CDR1 is ENHRY, CDR2 SYGVKD, per germline. The CDR3 loop spans 15 amino acids. The CDR3 protein is CAISESDRAASGYTF. CDR3 bases: TGTGCCATCAGTGAGTCGGACAGGGCCGCTAGTGGCTACACCTTC.

The V and J genes are TRBV9 and TRBJ1-2, with 9 bases that match TRBD1. Germline V gene sequence: CDR1 SGDLS, CDR2 YYNGEE. This CDR3 is 14 amino acids long. V shed 3 bases and J 3 bases; nucleotides not matched to a gene: 3. The CDR3 sequence is CASSGRQGDYGYTF. The CDR3 nucleotides are TGTGCCAGCAGCGGTCGACAGGGGGACTATGGCTACACCTTC. The entire variable domain, with the rest obtained from reference TRBV9 and TRBJ1-2, is as follows: DSGVTQTPKHLITATGQRVTLRCSPRSGDLSVYWYQQSLDQGLQFLIQYYNGEERAKGNILERFSAQQFPDLHSELNLSSLELGDSALYFCASSGRQGDYGYTFGSGTRLTVV.

CDR3 loop: CASSFYLIGAGELFF. Here the CDR3 DNA reads TGTGCCAGCAGTTTCTATCTTATCGGAGCCGGGGAGCTGTTTTTT. V and J are TRBV28 and TRBJ2-2, with D hard to call. Germline CDR1 is MDHEN and CDR2 is SYDVKM. The CDR3 runs 15 residues. V was trimmed by 3 bases and J by 6 bases, leaving 14 bases between them.

This sequence joins TRBV21-1 and TRBJ2-5; the table's D call, TRBD1, has no DNA check behind it. TRBV21-1 is termed a pseudogene. The CDR3 has 12 residues. The CDR3, as DNA: TGTGCCACCGGACACAAACAAGAGACCCAGTACTTC. Its translation is CATGHKQETQYF.

V is TRBV5-4 and J is TRBJ2-1; tentatively, D is TRBD2 (6 bases). CDR1 SGHNT and CDR2 YYREEE come from the germline V gene (reference sequence). This CDR3 comprises 18 residues. V dropped 0 bases and J dropped 1 base, with 17 bases sitting between them. Written as DNA, the CDR3 is TGTGCCAGCAGCTTGGGGCCCGGGACTGGGGGGTCCTACAATGAGCAGTTCTTC. Residues: CASSLGPGTGGSYNEQFF.

The rearrangement uses TRBV13 and TRBJ2-7, with 10 bases aligning to TRBD2. The V and J ends lost 5 bases and 3 bases, in that order; junction bases with no gene match: 4. Germline-derived CDR1 and CDR2 are PRHDT and FYEKMQ (reference sequence). The CDR3 sequence is 14 residues long. The CDR3 DNA is TGTGCCAGCAGCGGGGAGCGGGGGGGCTACGAGCAGTACTTC. Translation: CASSGERGGYEQYF.

The chain has TRBV5-3 and TRBJ2-7; 8 bases fit TRBD1. TRBV5-3 qualifies as an ORF whose function is uncertain. CDR3 size: 15 residues. V was clipped by 4 bases and J by 3 bases; unmatched bases: 9. The CDR3 region is CARSRSPGQDYEQYF. Here the CDR3 DNA reads TGTGCCAGAAGCCGATCGCCGGGACAGGACTACGAGCAGTACTTC.

V is TRBV7-9 and J is TRBJ1-1; D is unresolved. Trimming took 3 bases from V and 3 from J, leaving 8 bases between them. CDR3 size: 13 residues. From germline, CDR1 is SEHNR and CDR2 FQNEAQ (reference sequence). The CDR3 spells CASSLYMDTEAFF. Here the CDR3 DNA reads TGTGCCAGCAGCTTGTACATGGACACTGAAGCTTTCTTT.

CDR3 coding DNA: TGTGCCAGAAGCTTGGAGCGGGGTTACGAGCAGTACTTC. Translating gives CARSLERGYEQYF. This rearrangement joins TRBV5-3 to TRBJ2-7, with 7 positions matching TRBD2. TRBV5-3 is noted as an ORF with a role that remains uncertain. This CDR3 is built from 13 residues. Trimming took 0 bases from V and 4 from J; bases not matched to a gene: 1.

The chain couples TRBV6-5 to TRBJ2-7; weak D call: TRBD1 (5 bases). The germline V and J ends were trimmed by 2 bases and 1 base, with 9 bases remaining between them. There are 14 residues in the CDR3. Germline V gene sequence: CDR1 MNHEY, CDR2 SVGAGI. In DNA form, the CDR3 reads TGTGCCAGCAGTTACAGGGGTTGGTCCTACGAGCAGTACTTC. It encodes CASSYRGWSYEQYF.

The rearrangement links TRBV7-8 to TRBJ1-1; tentative D call: TRBD1 (5 bases). With 8 bases removed from V and 3 bases from J, the gap between germline ends came to 16 bases. The CDR3 spans 14 residues. CDR1 is SGHVS, CDR2 FQNEAQ, per germline. CDR3 loop: CASSIQVGHTEAFF. The CDR3 DNA reads TGTGCCAGCTCGATACAGGTCGGTCACACTGAAGCTTTCTTT.

This chain uses TRBV5-1 with TRBJ2-5, with D tentatively TRBD1 (6 bases). The germline V gene has CDR1 SGHRS and CDR2 YFSETQ. This CDR3 spans 14 amino acids. The germline V and J ends were trimmed by 4 bases and 5 bases, with 15 bases remaining between them. CDR3 amino acids: CASSVQQGPETQYF. DNA of the CDR3: TGCGCCAGCAGCGTTCAACAGGGACCCGAGACCCAGTACTTC.